Given below is one TCR beta chain in context. This sample was taken from a study of T cell changes during pregnancy in multiple sclerosis. The germline CDR1 and CDR2 sequences are SGHTA and FQGNSA. V was pared by 2 bases and J by 5 bases, with 3 bases of the junction left unmatched. The CDR3 extends over 15 amino acids. TCRdb's table, derived via immunoSEQ multiplex PCR, lists solely in-frame clones and lacks some. The sample carries approximately 43,000 clones, 84% recorded once. This TCR was sampled from a female donor with multiple sclerosis, enrolled in a pregnancy study. The rearrangement links TRBV7-2 to TRBJ2-5; TRBD2 agrees at 12 bases. This specimen consisted of CD4+ T cells from peripheral blood mononuclear cells, obtained before pregnancy. In DNA form, the CDR3 reads TGTGCCAGCAGCTTATCCCTAGCGGGGGGGGAGACCCAGTACTTC. This sequence encodes CASSLSLAGGETQYF.